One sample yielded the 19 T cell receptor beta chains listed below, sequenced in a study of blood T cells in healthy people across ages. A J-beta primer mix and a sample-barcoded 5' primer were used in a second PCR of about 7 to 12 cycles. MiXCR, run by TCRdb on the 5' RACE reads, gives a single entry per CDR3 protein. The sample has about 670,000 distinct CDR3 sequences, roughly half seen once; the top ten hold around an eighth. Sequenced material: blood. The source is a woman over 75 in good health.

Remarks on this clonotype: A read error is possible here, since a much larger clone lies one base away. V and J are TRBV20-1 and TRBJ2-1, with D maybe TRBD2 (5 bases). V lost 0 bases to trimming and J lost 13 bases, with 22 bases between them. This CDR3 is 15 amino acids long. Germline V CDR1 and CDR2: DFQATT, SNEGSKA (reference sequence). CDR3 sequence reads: CSARDQRGRQETQFF. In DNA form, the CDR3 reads TGCAGTGCTAGAGATCAGCGCGGGCGTCAAGAGACCCAGTTCTTC.

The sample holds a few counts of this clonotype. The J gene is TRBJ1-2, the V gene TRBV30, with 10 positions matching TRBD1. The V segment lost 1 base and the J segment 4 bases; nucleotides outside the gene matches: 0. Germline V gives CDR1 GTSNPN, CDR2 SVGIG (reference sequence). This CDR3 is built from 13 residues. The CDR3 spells CAWSGDRGYGYTF. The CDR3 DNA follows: TGTGCCTGGAGTGGGGACAGGGGCTATGGCTACACCTTC.

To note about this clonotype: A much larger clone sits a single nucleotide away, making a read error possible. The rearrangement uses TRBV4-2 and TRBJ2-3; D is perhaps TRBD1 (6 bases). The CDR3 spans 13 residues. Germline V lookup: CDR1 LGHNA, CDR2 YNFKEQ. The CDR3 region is CTSSQGKTDTQYF. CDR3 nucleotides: TGTACCAGCAGTCAGGGGAAGACAGATACGCAGTATTTT.

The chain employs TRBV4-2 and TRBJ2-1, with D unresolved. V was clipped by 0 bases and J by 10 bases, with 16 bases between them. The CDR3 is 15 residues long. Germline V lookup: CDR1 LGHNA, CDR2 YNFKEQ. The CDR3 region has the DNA TGTGCCAGCAGCCAAGATCCCCAGACGGCTGGGGAGCAGTTCTTC. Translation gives CASSQDPQTAGEQFF.

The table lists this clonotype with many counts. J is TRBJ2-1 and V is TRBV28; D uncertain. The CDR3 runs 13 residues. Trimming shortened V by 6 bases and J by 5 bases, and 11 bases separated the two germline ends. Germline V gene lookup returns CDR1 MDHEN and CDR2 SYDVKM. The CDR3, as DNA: TGTGCCAGCAGGGGTCAGGCGGACAATGAGCAGTTCTTC. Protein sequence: CASRGQADNEQFF.

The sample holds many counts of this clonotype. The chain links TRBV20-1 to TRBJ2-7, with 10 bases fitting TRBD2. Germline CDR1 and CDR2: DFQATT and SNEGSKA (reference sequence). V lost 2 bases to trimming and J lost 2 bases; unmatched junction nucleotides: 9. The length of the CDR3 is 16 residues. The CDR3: CSARQASGGIAYEQYF. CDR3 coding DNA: TGCAGTGCTAGACAGGCTAGCGGGGGAATAGCCTACGAGCAGTACTTC.

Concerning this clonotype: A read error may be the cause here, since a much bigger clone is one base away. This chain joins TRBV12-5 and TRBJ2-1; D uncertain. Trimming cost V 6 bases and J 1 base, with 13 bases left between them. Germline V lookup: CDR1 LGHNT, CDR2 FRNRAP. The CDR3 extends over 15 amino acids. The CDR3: CASGASRRSYNEQFF. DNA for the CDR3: TGTGCTAGTGGGGCCTCTAGAAGGTCCTACAATGAGCAGTTCTTC.

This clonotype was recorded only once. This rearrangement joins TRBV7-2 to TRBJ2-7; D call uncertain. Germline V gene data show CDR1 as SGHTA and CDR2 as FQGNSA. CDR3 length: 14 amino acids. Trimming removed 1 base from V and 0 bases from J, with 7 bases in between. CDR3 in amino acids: CASSLDTGSYEQYF. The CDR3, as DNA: TGTGCCAGCAGCTTAGACACGGGCTCCTACGAGCAGTACTTC. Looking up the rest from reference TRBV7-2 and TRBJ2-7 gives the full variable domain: GAGVSQSPSNKVTEKGKDVELRCDPISGHTALYWYRQSLGQGLEFLIYFQGNSAPDKSGLPSDRFSAERTGGSVSTLTIQRTQQEDSAVYLCASSLDTGSYEQYFGPGTRLTVT.

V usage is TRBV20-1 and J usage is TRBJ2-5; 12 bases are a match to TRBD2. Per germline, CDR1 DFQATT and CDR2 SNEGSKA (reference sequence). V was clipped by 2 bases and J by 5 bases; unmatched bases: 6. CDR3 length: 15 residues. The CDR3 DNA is TGCAGTGCTAGAAGACTAGCGGGGGAATCGGAGACCCAGTACTTC. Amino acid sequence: CSARRLAGESETQYF.

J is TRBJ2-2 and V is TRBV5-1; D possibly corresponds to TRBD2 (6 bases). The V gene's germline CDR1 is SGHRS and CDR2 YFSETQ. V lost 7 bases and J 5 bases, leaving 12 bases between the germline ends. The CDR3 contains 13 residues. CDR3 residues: CASGGVPTGELFF. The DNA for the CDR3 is TGCGCCAGCGGCGGGGTACCTACCGGGGAGCTGTTTTTT. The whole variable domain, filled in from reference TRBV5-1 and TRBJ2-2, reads KAGVTQTPRYLIKTRGQQVTLSCSPISGHRSVSWYQQTPGQGLQFLFEYFSETQRNKGNFPGRFSGRQFSNSRSEMNVSTLELGDSALYLCASGGVPTGELFFGEGSRLTVL.

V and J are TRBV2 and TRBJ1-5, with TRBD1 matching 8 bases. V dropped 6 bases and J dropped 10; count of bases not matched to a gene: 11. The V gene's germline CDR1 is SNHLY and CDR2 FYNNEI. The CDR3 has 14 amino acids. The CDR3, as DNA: TGTGCCAGCAGGGACAGGGAGGGCCATCGACCCCAGCATTTT. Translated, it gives CASRDREGHRPQHF.

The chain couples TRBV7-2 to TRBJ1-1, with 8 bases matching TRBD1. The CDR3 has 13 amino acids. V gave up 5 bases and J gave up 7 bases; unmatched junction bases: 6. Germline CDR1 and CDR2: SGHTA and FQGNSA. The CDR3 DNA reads TGTGCCAGCAGCCCTCAGGGGGCAAGTGAAGCTTTCTTT. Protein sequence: CASSPQGASEAFF. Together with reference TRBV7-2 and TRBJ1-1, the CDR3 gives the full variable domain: GAGVSQSPSNKVTEKGKDVELRCDPISGHTALYWYRQSLGQGLEFLIYFQGNSAPDKSGLPSDRFSAERTGGSVSTLTIQRTQQEDSAVYLCASSPQGASEAFFGQGTRLTVV.

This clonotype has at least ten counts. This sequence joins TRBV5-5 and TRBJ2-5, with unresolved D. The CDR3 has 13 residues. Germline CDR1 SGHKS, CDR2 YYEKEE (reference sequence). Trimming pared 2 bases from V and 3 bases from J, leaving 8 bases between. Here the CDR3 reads CASSLDFEETQYF. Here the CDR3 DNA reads TGTGCCAGCAGCTTAGACTTTGAAGAGACCCAGTACTTC. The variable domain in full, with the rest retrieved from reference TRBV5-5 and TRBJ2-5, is DAGVTQSPTHLIKTRGQQVTLRCSPISGHKSVSWYQQVLGQGPQFIFQYYEKEERGRGNFPDRFSARQFPNYSSELNVNALLLGDSALYLCASSLDFEETQYFGPGTRLLVL.

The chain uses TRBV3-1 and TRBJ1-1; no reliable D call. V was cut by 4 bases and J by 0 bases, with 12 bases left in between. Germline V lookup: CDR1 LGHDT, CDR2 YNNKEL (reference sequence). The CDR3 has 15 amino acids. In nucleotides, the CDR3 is TGTGCCAGCAGCCCACACCGGACCGTGAACACTGAAGCTTTCTTT. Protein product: CASSPHRTVNTEAFF.

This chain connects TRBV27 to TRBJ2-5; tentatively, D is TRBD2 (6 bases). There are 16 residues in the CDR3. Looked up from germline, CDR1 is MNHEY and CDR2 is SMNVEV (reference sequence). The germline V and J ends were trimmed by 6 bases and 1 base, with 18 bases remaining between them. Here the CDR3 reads CASSHTSIPIQETQYF. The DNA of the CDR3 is TGTGCCAGCAGCCATACTAGCATCCCAATCCAAGAGACCCAGTACTTC.

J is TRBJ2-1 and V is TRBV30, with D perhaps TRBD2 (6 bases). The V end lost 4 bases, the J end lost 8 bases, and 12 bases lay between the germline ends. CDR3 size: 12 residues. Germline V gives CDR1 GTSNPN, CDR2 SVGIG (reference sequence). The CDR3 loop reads CAWNGGFDEQFF. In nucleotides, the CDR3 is TGTGCCTGGAATGGGGGGTTCGATGAGCAGTTCTTC.

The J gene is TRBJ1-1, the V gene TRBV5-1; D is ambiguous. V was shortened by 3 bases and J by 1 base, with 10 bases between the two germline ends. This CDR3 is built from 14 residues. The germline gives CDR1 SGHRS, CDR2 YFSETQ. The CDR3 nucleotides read TGCGCCAGCAGCTCCACAGCCGGGAACACTGAAGCTTTCTTT. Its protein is CASSSTAGNTEAFF.

CDR3 residues: CASSHSTGREQYF. The CDR3 DNA follows: TGTGCCAGCAGCCACTCGACAGGGCGCGAGCAGTACTTC. The rearrangement uses TRBV3-1 and TRBJ2-5; TRBD1 matches 7 bases. The J call may be in error: the DNA end matches TRBJ2-7 better. The CDR3 covers 13 residues. The V gene's germline CDR1 is LGHDT and CDR2 YNNKEL (reference sequence).

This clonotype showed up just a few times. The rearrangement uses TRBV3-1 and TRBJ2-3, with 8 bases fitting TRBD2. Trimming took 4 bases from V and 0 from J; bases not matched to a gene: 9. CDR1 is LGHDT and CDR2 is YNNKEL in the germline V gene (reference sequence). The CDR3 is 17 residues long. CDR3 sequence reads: CASSRGGLALSTDTQYF. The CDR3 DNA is TGTGCCAGCAGCCGAGGAGGACTAGCCTTAAGCACAGATACGCAGTATTTT.